This TCR beta chain was documented in a study of blood T cell repertoires in COVID-19. Study-level background: COVID-19 samples, acute and convalescent, were from the United States, Italy and Spain. T cells, B-cell-depleted T cells, or PBMCs provided the cDNA or gDNA that served as material.

Original handling: Reference gene primer amplification in the assay estimated nucleated cell counts. Clones were sequenced by immunoSEQ multiplex PCR, and TCRdb holds only the in-frame ones, with some missing. That table is the source of V, J and clone size, and D and trimming were worked out from the DNA. Of about 140,000 clones in the sample, about 87% were seen once. V lost 6 bases and J lost 8; bases outside the gene matches: 13. The CDR3 totals 15 residues. The germline gives CDR1 MNHEY, CDR2 SVGEGT. The origin of this receptor is a human donor in a cohort sampled during active COVID-19. This chain joins TRBV6-2 or TRBV6-3 and TRBJ1-2, with TRBD1 identical over 9 bases. Specimen: peripheral blood. In DNA form, the CDR3 reads TGTGCCAGCAGCCCGGGACAGGGAGGGGTAGAGGGCTACACCTTC. Protein product: CASSPGQGGVEGYTF.